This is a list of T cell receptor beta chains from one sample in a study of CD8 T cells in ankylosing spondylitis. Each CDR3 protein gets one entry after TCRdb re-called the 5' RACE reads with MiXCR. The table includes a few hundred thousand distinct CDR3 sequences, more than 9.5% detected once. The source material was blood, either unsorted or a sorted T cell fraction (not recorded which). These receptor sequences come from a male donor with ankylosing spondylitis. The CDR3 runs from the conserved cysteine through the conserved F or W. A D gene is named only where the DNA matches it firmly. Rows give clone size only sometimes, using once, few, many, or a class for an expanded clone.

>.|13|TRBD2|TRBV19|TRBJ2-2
TGTGCCAGTAGTATATCTAGCGGCGGGGAGCTGTTTTTT
CASSISSGGELFF
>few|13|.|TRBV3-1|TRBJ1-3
TGTGCCAGCAGCCATTCTTCGGGAAACACCATATATTTT
CASSHSSGNTIYF
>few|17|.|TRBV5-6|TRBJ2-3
TGTGCCAGCAGCTTGGCTTTAACGGGAGCAACCACAGATACGCAGTATTTT
CASSLALTGATTDTQYF
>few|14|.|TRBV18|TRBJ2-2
TGTGCCAGCTCACCACCGATCTCAACCGGGGAGCTGTTTTTT
CASSPPISTGELFF
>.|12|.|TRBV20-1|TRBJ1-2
TGCAGTGCTGCGGGGGAAAACTATGGCTACACCTTC
CSAAGENYGYTF
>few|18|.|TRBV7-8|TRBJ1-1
TGTGCCAGCAGCCTAAGTTTAAGGGGATTGGTGATGAACACTGAAGCTTTCTTT
CASSLSLRGLVMNTEAFF
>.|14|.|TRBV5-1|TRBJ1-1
TGCGCCAGCAGCTTGTGGGGCGGGGACACTGAAGCTTTCTTT
CASSLWGGDTEAFF
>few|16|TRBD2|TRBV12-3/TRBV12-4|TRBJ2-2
TGTGCCAGCAGTTTATCCAGCGGGAGGCCCACCGGGGAGCTGTTTTTT
CASSLSSGRPTGELFF
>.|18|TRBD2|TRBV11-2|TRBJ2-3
TGTGCCAGCAGCTTAGTTCCCCTGGGAGCGGGAAATGCAGATACGCAGTATTTT
CASSLVPLGAGNADTQYF
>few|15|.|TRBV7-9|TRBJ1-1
TGTGCCAGCAGCCGTCCCCAGGGCGCAAACACTGAAGCTTTCTTT
CASSRPQGANTEAFF
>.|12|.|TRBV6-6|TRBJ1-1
TGTGCCAGCAGTTCCCAGGGAACTGAAGCTTTCTTT
CASSSQGTEAFF
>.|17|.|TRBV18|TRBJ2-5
TGTGCCAGCTCACCACCGGATCCCTACATGAACCAAGAGACCCAGTACTTC
CASSPPDPYMNQETQYF
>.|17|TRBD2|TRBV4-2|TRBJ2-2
TGTGCCAGCAGCCAAGAACTAGCGGGAGGAAGCACCGGGGAGCTGTTTTTT
CASSQELAGGSTGELFF
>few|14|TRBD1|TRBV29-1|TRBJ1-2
TGCAGCGTTGTCGGGGACAGGGGGGCAGAAGGCTACACCTTC
CSVVGDRGAEGYTF
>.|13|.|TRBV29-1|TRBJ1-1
TGCAGCGTTGGAAAAGGTCCGAACACTGAAGCTTTCTTT
CSVGKGPNTEAFF
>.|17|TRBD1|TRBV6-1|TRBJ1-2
TGTGCCAGCAGTGAAGCGCGTTGGGGCAGGGGGAAGGAGGGCTACACCTTC
CASSEARWGRGKEGYTF
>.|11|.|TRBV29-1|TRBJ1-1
TGCAGCGTCTTGACAGCGCGTGAAGCTTTCTTT
CSVLTAREAFF
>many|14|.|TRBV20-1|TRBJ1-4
TGCAGTGCTAGAGTGGGACATAACCAAGAAAAACTGTTTTTT
CSARVGHNQEKLFF
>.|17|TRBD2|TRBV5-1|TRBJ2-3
TGCGCCAGCAGCTTAGGTCTAGCGGGAGGGACCACAGATACGCAGTATTTT
CASSLGLAGGTTDTQYF
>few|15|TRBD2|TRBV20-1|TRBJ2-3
TGCAGTGCAACCCCTGGGCTAGCGGGAGGAGATACGCAGTATTTT
CSATPGLAGGDTQYF
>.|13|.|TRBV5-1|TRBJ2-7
TGCGCCAGCAGCTTGGCGGCAGTCTACGAGCAGTACTTC
CASSLAAVYEQYF
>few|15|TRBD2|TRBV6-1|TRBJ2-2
TGTGCCAGCACCATGGGGGGAGGGCGAACCGGGGAGCTGTTTTTT
CASTMGGGRTGELFF
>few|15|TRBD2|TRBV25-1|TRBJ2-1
TGTGCCAGCTGTACGACTAGCGGGAGGGGATATGAGCAGTTCTTC
CASCTTSGRGYEQFF
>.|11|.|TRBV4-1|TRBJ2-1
TGCGCCAGCAGCTACAACAATGAGCAGTTCTTC
CASSYNNEQFF
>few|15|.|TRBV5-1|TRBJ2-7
TGCGCCAGCAGCTGGGAGCGGCAGGCGGCCTACGAGCAGTACTTC
CASSWERQAAYEQYF
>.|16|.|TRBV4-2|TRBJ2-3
TGTGCCAGCAGCTCGCCGGGAGCCGGGCCCGCAGATACGCAGTATTTT
CASSSPGAGPADTQYF
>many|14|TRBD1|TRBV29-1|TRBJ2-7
TGCAGCGTTGTTTGGTCAGGGGGCTCCTACGAGCAGTACTTC
CSVVWSGGSYEQYF
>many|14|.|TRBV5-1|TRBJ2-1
TGCGCCAGCAGCCGGGACCTCGGGACCAATGAGCAGTTCTTC
CASSRDLGTNEQFF
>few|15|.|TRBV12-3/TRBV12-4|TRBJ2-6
TGTGCCAGCAGATCGAGTGGCTCTGGGGCCAACGTCCTGACTTTC
CASRSSGSGANVLTF
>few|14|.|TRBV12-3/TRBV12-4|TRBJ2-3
TGTGCCAGCACCCCCGGGCTGGGCACAGATACGCAGTATTTT
CASTPGLGTDTQYF
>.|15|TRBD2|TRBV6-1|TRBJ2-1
TGTGCCAGCACGCGGACTAGCGGTTCCTACAATGAGCAGTTCTTC
CASTRTSGSYNEQFF
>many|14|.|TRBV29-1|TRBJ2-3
TGCAGCGCAGTAGGTCTAGAGGTAACAGATACGCAGTATTTT
CSAVGLEVTDTQYF
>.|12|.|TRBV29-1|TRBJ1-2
TGCAGCGTTGTCCGACAGAACTATGGCTACACCTTC
CSVVRQNYGYTF
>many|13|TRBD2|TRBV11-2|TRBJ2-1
TGTGCCAGCAGCTACCTAGCGGGAGGTGAGCAGTTCTTC
CASSYLAGGEQFF
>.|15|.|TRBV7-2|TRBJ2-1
TGTGCCAGCAGCTTAAGGAGTTGGGGTAGCCATGAGCAGTTCTTC
CASSLRSWGSHEQFF
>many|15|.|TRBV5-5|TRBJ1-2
TGTGCCAGCAGCTTGGTGCTCGGGGCTAGAGGAGGCTACACCTTC
CASSLVLGARGGYTF
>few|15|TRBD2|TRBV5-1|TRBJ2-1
TGCGCCAGCATCAGCGGACTAGCGGGAGGCGATGAGCAGTTCTTC
CASISGLAGGDEQFF
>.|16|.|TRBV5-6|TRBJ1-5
TGTGCCAGCAGCTTGGGCCCTTCTAATAGCAATCAGCCCCAGCATTTT
CASSLGPSNSNQPQHF
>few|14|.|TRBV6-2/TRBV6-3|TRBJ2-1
TGTGCCAGCAGTTACTCGTACCCGGGTTATGAGCAGTTCTTC
CASSYSYPGYEQFF
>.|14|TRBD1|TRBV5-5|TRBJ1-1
TGTGCCAGCACCCGGGACAGAGCGAACACTGAAGCTTTCTTT
CASTRDRANTEAFF
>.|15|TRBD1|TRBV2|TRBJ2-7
TGTGCCAGCAGTGAAGGACAGGGAAGTATTTACGAGCAGTACTTC
CASSEGQGSIYEQYF
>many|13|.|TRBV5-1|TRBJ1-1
TGCGCCAGCAGCGTACAGGAAAACACTGAAGCTTTCTTT
CASSVQENTEAFF
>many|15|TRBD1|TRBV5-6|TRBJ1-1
TGTGCCAGCAGCTTATCCAGGGGGTGGGACACTGAAGCTTTCTTT
CASSLSRGWDTEAFF
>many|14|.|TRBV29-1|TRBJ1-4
TGCAGCGTTGCGGAGAGAGATGCTAATGAAAAACTGTTTTTT
CSVAERDANEKLFF
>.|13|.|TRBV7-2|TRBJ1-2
TGTGCCAGCAGCTTCGCAGGGTACTATGGCTACACCTTC
CASSFAGYYGYTF
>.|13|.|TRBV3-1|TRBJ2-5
TGTGCCAGCAGCGGGGGCGCGGAAGAGACCCAGTACTTC
CASSGGAEETQYF